Listed below are T cell receptor beta chains from one sample, sequenced in a study of cytomegalovirus exposure and HLA in healthy donors. Measured with immunoSEQ multiplex PCR; TCRdb has only the in-frame clones, and not every one. Among approximately 120,000 clones listed, 60% to 75% were seen once. Sample: PBMCs. The source of these receptors is a woman between 45 and 60 years old in good health and CMV-seropositive. Each CDR3 is given with its conserved first and last residue. A D gene is named only where the DNA matches it firmly. The size of a clone is reported for some rows only, either as once, few or many, or as a class for expanded clones.

j_call,d_call,clone_size,v_call,cdr3_nt,cdr3_aa
TRBJ1-5,NA,NA,TRBV9,TGTGCCAGCAGCGTAGCGGCAGGGGTTCTGCCCCAGCATTTT,CASSVAAGVLPQHF
TRBJ2-5,TRBD1,NA,TRBV4-1,TGCGCCAGCAGCCAACCAATGGGACAGGGTAGAGAGACCCAGTACTTC,CASSQPMGQGRETQYF
TRBJ1-4,NA,NA,TRBV7-9,TGTGCCAGCAGCTTAGCGCAGGGTCTCAATGAAAAACTGTTTTTT,CASSLAQGLNEKLFF
TRBJ1-2,TRBD1,NA,TRBV7-3,TGTGCCAGCAGCTGGGGGCTGACAGGGGACGGCTACACCTTC,CASSWGLTGDGYTF
TRBJ1-1,TRBD1,few,TRBV29-1,TGCAGCGTTGCTAGGGGGCAGGGCACTGAAGCTTTCTTT,CSVARGQGTEAFF
TRBJ1-1,TRBD1,NA,TRBV4-1,TGCGCCAGCAGCCAAGTCCCCTTTAGGCAGGGGGACACGGCTTTCTTT,CASSQVPFRQGDTAFF
TRBJ1-4,NA,few,TRBV15,TGTGCCACCAGCAGGGGGGGGGCTTCTACTAATGAAAAACTGTTTTTT,CATSRGGASTNEKLFF
TRBJ2-5,TRBD1,NA,TRBV7-6,TGTGCCAGCAGCTCATTAATTCCGGACAGGCCGCAAGAGACCCAGTACTTC,CASSSLIPDRPQETQYF
TRBJ2-2,TRBD2,NA,TRBV18,TGTGCCAGCTCACTGACTAGCGGGAAAAACACCGGGGAGCTGTTTTTT,CASSLTSGKNTGELFF
TRBJ2-1,TRBD2,NA,TRBV10-2,TGCGCCAGCAGTCTAGCGGGGGGCAATGAGCAGTTCTTC,CASSLAGGNEQFF
TRBJ1-2,NA,NA,TRBV10-2,TGCGCCAGCAGACCCGGCGAGAGCGACTATGGCTACACCTTC,CASRPGESDYGYTF
TRBJ2-3,NA,NA,TRBV23-1,TGCGCCAGCAGTCAACACAGGGACCACACAGATACGCAGTATTTT,CASSQHRDHTDTQYF
TRBJ1-4,NA,few,TRBV6-1,TGTGCCAGCAGTGAAAAAAACAGAGCAACTAATGAAAAACTGTTTTTT,CASSEKNRATNEKLFF
TRBJ2-5,TRBD1,NA,TRBV27,TGTGCCAGCAGTTTATTTGCCCATCCGGGACAGAGAATCCAAGAGACCCAGTACTTC,CASSLFAHPGQRIQETQYF
TRBJ2-1,NA,once,TRBV28,TGTGCCAGCAGTATATTGGACAGTATATCTGAGCAGTTCTTC,CASSILDSISEQFF
TRBJ1-2,NA,NA,TRBV11-2,TGTGCCAGCAGCTTGGCAGCCCAAGGGAAGGGACTGAGGAATGGCTACACCTTC,CASSLAAQGKGLRNGYTF
TRBJ2-7,TRBD2,NA,TRBV5-1,TGCGCCAGCAGCACGAGGACTAGCGGGGTAGTATACGAGCAGTACTTC,CASSTRTSGVVYEQYF
TRBJ2-7,NA,NA,TRBV6-5,TGTGCCAGCAGTTTGCACAGATACGAGCAGTACTTC,CASSLHRYEQYF
TRBJ2-1,NA,NA,TRBV29-1,TGCAGCGTTCCCGGGTTCTATGAGCAGTTCTTC,CSVPGFYEQFF
TRBJ2-1,NA,few,TRBV11-2,TGTGCCAGCAGCTCGCGGTCAGATTATATCAATGAGCAGTTCTTC,CASSSRSDYINEQFF
TRBJ2-2,NA,few,TRBV2,TGTGCCAGCAGTGAAGTAGGGGCCACCGGGGAGCTGTTTTTT,CASSEVGATGELFF
TRBJ2-5,TRBD2,NA,TRBV15,TGTGCCACCAGCAGAGATAAGGATAGCGGGGTCCAGTACTTC,CATSRDKDSGVQYF
TRBJ2-1,TRBD2,NA,TRBV7-9,TGTGCCAGCAGCATAGGGACTAGCGGGGGTTGGGATGAGCAGTTCTTC,CASSIGTSGGWDEQFF
TRBJ1-6,NA,NA,TRBV30,TGTGCCTGGAGTGTACCAAGATACAGAGACTCCTATAATTCACCCCTCCACTTT,CAWSVPRYRDSYNSPLHF
TRBJ2-3,TRBD2,NA,TRBV9,TGTGCCAGCAGCGCCCGGGCTAGCGGGGGGTTCGATACGCAGTATTTT,CASSARASGGFDTQYF
TRBJ2-2,NA,once,TRBV6-5,TGTGCCAGCAGGAGAGAAGTCGCGAACACCGGGGAGCTGTTTTTT,CASRREVANTGELFF
TRBJ1-3,NA,NA,TRBV18,TGTGCCAGCTCACCACCTTCTAGAAGGGGAGGAAACACCATATATTTT,CASSPPSRRGGNTIYF
TRBJ1-4,TRBD1,NA,TRBV19,TGTGCCAGCCGGGACAGACAAAATGAAAAACTGTTTTTT,CASRDRQNEKLFF
TRBJ2-7,TRBD2,NA,TRBV19,TGTGCCAGTAGTATCCTCCTTAGCGGGCTTTCCCACGAGCAGTACTTC,CASSILLSGLSHEQYF
TRBJ1-2,TRBD1,few,TRBV6-1,TGTGCCAGCAGTGGGGCAGGGGGCTATGGCTACACCTTC,CASSGAGGYGYTF
TRBJ1-1,NA,once,TRBV18,TGTGCCAGCTCACCCCTCCGGGTTGCGAACACTGAAGCTTTCTTT,CASSPLRVANTEAFF
TRBJ2-3,TRBD2,NA,TRBV7-9,TGTGCCAGCAAAACCCCTGCGGGGGGGTCCACAGATACGCAGTATTTT,CASKTPAGGSTDTQYF
TRBJ2-5,TRBD2,NA,TRBV6-6,TGTGCCAGCAGCGCGGGGGGGTGGTATGAGACCCAGTACTTC,CASSAGGWYETQYF
TRBJ1-5,NA,once,TRBV7-8,TGTGCCAGCAGCCCCCCGGCGATGCCGGGAGGCCAGCCCCAGCATTTT,CASSPPAMPGGQPQHF
TRBJ1-2,NA,NA,TRBV2,TGTGCCAGCAGTGAAGCTACCCTAGACACCTTC,CASSEATLDTF
TRBJ1-6,NA,NA,TRBV9,TGTGCCAGCAGCGTAGACAGAAGTTATAATTCACCCCTCCACTTT,CASSVDRSYNSPLHF
TRBJ1-3,NA,NA,TRBV7-2,TGTGCCAGCAGCGCAGGAAGAGGGCGGGGAAACACCATATATTTT,CASSAGRGRGNTIYF
TRBJ1-1,NA,NA,TRBV5-5,TGTGCCAGCAGCTCGGCCAGGAGGCACACTGAAGCTTTCTTT,CASSSARRHTEAFF
TRBJ2-5,NA,NA,TRBV5-4,TGTGCCAGCAGCGGAATGACAGCAGAACAAGAGACCCAGTACTTC,CASSGMTAEQETQYF
TRBJ2-7,NA,few,TRBV5-1,TGCGCCAGCAGCTTGGCCGGCGGGGTTGGGTCGGGGAACTCCTACGAGCAGTACTTC,CASSLAGGVGSGNSYEQYF
TRBJ2-1,TRBD1,NA,TRBV6-1,TGTGCCAGCATCTCAGGGGGCTACTACAATGAGCAGTTCTTC,CASISGGYYNEQFF
TRBJ2-7,TRBD1,NA,TRBV7-9,TGTGCCAGCAGCTTGAAGGGGACAGGGGCCTACGAGCAGTACTTC,CASSLKGTGAYEQYF
TRBJ2-3,TRBD2,NA,TRBV5-8,TGTGCCAGCAGCTCGGGGCTAGCGGGCACAGATACGCAGTATTTT,CASSSGLAGTDTQYF
TRBJ2-5,NA,NA,TRBV19,TGTGCCACCCTCGAGGGGGTCGGACCATCTGTGACCCAGTACTTC,CATLEGVGPSVTQYF
TRBJ1-1,NA,NA,TRBV5-1,TGCGCCAGCAGCCTCCTGGAGGACACTGAAGCTTTCTTT,CASSLLEDTEAFF
TRBJ2-7,NA,NA,TRBV6-1,TGTGCCAGCAGTACAGGGACCTACGAGCAGTACTTC,CASSTGTYEQYF
TRBJ2-7,NA,NA,TRBV19,TGTGCCAGTAGTATCTGGGCAGGGGCAAGCTCCTACGAGCAGTACTTC,CASSIWAGASSYEQYF
TRBJ1-2,NA,NA,TRBV27,TGTGCCAGCAGTCCTCACTATGGCTACACCTTC,CASSPHYGYTF
TRBJ2-3,TRBD2,few,TRBV4-2,TGTGCCAGCAGCCAGGCGAGGAGCGGGGGGGCAGATACGCAGTATTTT,CASSQARSGGADTQYF
TRBJ2-2,NA,NA,TRBV7-8,TGTGCCAGCAGCTTATTCCGGCAGGGGTACACCGGGGAGCTGTTTTTT,CASSLFRQGYTGELFF
TRBJ1-2,NA,NA,TRBV7-2,TGTGCCAGCAGGAAGGGGGGGGGCTCCTCTAACTATGGCTACACCTTC,CASRKGGGSSNYGYTF
TRBJ2-2,NA,NA,TRBV29-1,TGCAGCGTTGGACTACCTAACACCGGGGAGCTGTTTTTT,CSVGLPNTGELFF
TRBJ1-5,TRBD1,few,TRBV6-6,TGTGCCAGCAGGGAATACAGGGGTCAGCCCCAGCATTTT,CASREYRGQPQHF
TRBJ2-1,TRBD1,NA,TRBV11-2,TGTGCCAGCAGCTTAGCCCGACGGGACAGGGGGTACAATGAGCAGTTCTTC,CASSLARRDRGYNEQFF
TRBJ2-5,NA,NA,TRBV29-1,TGCAGCGTTGCACTCTGGGAGACCCAGTACTTC,CSVALWETQYF
TRBJ2-1,TRBD2,NA,TRBV6-4,TGTGCCAGCAGTGATGGCGGGGGGGACCACAATGAGCAGTTCTTC,CASSDGGGDHNEQFF
TRBJ1-6,TRBD1,NA,TRBV6-1,TGTGCCAGCAGTGGAGCCTCAGGGGGCCCCTATAATTCACCCCTCCACTTT,CASSGASGGPYNSPLHF